The clone carrying this TCR beta chain was seen just once. The data belong to a study of PD-1 blockade in classical Hodgkin lymphoma. Produced via immunoSEQ multiplex PCR; TCRdb's table is partial and in-frame only. The sample has 89,000 or so clones, around 90% seen once. Each patient relapsed following autologous stem cell transplantation, and prior brentuximab vedotin exposure differed. Trimming left V 3 bases short and J 6 bases short, with 12 bases between. The CDR3 totals 13 residues. Germline values: CDR1 MDHEN, CDR2 SYDVKM. The clonotype comes from a human donor with classical Hodgkin lymphoma. The gene calls are TRBV28 and TRBJ2-7; D uncertain. Sequences were derived from peripheral blood mononuclear cells (PBMCs), sampled before the second cycle of nivolumab. CDR3 DNA sequence: TGTGCCAGCAGTTTGCCCGGAAGGCGCGAGCAGTACTTC. Translated, it gives CASSLPGRREQYF.